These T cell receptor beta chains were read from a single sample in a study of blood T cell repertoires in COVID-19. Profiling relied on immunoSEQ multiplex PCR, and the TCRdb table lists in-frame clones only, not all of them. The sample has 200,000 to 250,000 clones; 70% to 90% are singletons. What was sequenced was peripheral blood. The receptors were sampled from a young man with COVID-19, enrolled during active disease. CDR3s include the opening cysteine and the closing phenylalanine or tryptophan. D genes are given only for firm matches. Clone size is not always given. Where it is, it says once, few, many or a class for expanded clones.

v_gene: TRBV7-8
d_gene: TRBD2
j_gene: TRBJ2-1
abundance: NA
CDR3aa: CASSSRLAGGLYNEQFF
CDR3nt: TGTGCCAGCAGCTCTAGACTAGCGGGGGGGCTTTACAATGAGCAGTTCTTC

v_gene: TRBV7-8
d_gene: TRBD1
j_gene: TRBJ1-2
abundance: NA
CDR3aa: CASSLGIGQGATSNYGYTF
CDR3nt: TGTGCCAGCAGCTTAGGAATAGGACAGGGGGCCACCAGTAACTATGGCTACACCTTC

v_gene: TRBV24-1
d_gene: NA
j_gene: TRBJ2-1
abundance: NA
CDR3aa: CATSDFARASYNEQFF
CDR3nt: TGTGCCACCAGTGATTTTGCCAGGGCCTCCTACAATGAGCAGTTCTTC

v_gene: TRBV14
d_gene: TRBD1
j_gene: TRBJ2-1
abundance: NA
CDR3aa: CASSRGQVINEQFF
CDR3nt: TGTGCCAGCAGCCGCGGACAGGTCATCAATGAGCAGTTCTTC

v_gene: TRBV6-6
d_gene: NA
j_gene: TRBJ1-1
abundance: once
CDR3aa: CASSSGGYNTEAFF
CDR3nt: TGTGCCAGCAGCAGTGGGGGGTATAATACTGAAGCTTTCTTT

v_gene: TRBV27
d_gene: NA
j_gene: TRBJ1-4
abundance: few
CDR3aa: CASSYFRRREEKLFF
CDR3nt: TGTGCCAGCAGTTATTTCAGGCGGAGGGAGGAAAAACTGTTTTTT

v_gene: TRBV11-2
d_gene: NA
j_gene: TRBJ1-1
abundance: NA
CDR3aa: CASSQNSPEAFF
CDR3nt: TGTGCCAGCAGCCAGAACAGCCCTGAAGCTTTCTTT

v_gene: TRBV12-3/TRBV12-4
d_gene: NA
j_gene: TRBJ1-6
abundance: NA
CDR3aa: CASSFVRSPLHF
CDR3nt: TGTGCCAGCAGTTTTGTGCGATCACCCCTCCACTTT

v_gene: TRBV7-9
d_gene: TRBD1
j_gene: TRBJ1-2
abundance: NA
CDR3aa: CASSPMDRDNYGYTF
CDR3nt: TGTGCCAGCAGCCCAATGGACAGGGATAACTATGGCTACACCTTC

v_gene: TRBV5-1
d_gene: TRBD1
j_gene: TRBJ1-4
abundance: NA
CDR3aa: CASSPGQGASLGEKLFF
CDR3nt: TGCGCCAGCAGCCCCGGACAGGGGGCAAGTTTAGGTGAAAAACTGTTTTTT

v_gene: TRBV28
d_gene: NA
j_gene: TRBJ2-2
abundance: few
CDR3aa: CASFNRGDSHPNTGELFF
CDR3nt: TGTGCCAGCTTCAATAGGGGGGACAGCCACCCGAACACCGGGGAGCTGTTTTTT

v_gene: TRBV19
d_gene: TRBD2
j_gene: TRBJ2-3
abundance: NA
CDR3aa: CASNPGGRAGTDTQYF
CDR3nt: TGTGCCAGTAATCCCGGCGGGAGGGCTGGTACAGATACGCAGTATTTT

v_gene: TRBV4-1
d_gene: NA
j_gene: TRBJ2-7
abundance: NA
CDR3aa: CASSQLRGFYEQYF
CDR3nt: TGCGCCAGCAGCCAATTAAGGGGCTTCTACGAGCAGTACTTC

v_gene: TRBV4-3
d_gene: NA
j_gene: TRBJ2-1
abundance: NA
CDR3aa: CASSQDRGSDEQFF
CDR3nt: TGCGCCAGCAGCCAAGACCGCGGTAGCGATGAGCAGTTCTTC

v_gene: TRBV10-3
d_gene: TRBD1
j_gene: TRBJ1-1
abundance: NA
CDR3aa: CATEGAGTEAFF
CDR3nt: TGTGCCACTGAGGGGGCGGGCACTGAAGCTTTCTTT

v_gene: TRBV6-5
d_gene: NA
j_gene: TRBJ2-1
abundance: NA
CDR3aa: CASSYTGLHNEQFF
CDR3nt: TGTGCCAGCAGTTACACAGGGTTACACAATGAGCAGTTCTTC

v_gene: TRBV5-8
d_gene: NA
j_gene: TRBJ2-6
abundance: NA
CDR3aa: CASSLAPGGGSSPGANVLTF
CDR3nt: TGTGCCAGCAGCTTGGCCCCCGGGGGCGGGAGTTCCCCTGGGGCCAACGTCCTGACTTTC

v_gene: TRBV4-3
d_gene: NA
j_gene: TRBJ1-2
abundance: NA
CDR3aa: CASSQESSGFRGYTF
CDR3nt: TGCGCCAGCAGCCAAGAGTCCTCAGGCTTTAGGGGCTACACCTTC

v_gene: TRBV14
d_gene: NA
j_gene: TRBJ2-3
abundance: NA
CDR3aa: CASSQVGARRTDTQYF
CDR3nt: TGTGCCAGCAGCCAAGTTGGAGCGAGGCGCACAGATACGCAGTATTTT

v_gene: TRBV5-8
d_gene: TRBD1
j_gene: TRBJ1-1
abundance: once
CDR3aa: CASSLGQGLNTEAFF
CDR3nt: TGTGCCAGCAGCCTAGGACAGGGGCTGAACACTGAAGCTTTCTTT

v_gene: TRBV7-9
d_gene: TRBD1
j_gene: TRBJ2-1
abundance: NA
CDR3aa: CASSYRGSSYNEQFF
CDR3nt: TGTGCCAGCAGCTACAGGGGGAGCTCCTACAATGAGCAGTTCTTC

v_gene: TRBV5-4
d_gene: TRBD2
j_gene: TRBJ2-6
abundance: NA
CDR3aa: CASSLGLAGGPGANVLTF
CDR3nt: TGTGCCAGCAGCTTGGGACTAGCGGGGGGCCCTGGGGCCAACGTCCTGACTTTC

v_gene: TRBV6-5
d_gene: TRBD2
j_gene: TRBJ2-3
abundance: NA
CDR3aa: CASSLTSGGPDTQYF
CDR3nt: TGTGCCAGCAGTCTGACTAGCGGGGGCCCAGATACGCAGTATTTT